This T cell receptor beta chain was sequenced for a study of blood T cell repertoires in COVID-19 (dated by TCRdb to about 2020). Regarding the research as a whole: Collaborator samples came from the United States, Italy and Spain and covered acute and convalescent phases of COVID-19. The material from the prospective study consisted of cDNA or gDNA derived from T cells, B-cell-depleted T cells, or PBMCs. The samples were drawn from two sources: the first 160 participants of the ongoing ImmuneRACE study, and 950 to 1,500 subjects contributed by 6 global collaborators. Nearly every sample came with metadata listing a de-identified subject ID, COVID-19 status, age in years and sex. HLA class I and class II types, where available, came from metadata supplied by the sample provider rather than from assay-based typing. The repertoires were released in a freely available public database intended as a resource for research on the immune response to SARS-CoV-2. Deeply sampled blood TCRbeta repertoires from subjects exposed to, actively infected with, or recovered from COVID-19 were included in the dataset.

Per the germline V gene, MNHEY is the CDR1 and SVGEGT is the CDR2. Taken from cysteine to phenylalanine, the CDR3 has 14 residues. The only DNA kept is the CDR3, 42 bases in frame from the first base. Germline trimming: 6 bases from V, 4 bases from J; junction bases outside gene matches: 7. Note on this clone: Its antigen specificity is not known. No much larger clone exists at a distance of one base, and base qualities are not known.

TCRbeta CDR3 regions were amplified from genomic DNA by means of the immunoSEQ Assay, a bias-controlled multiplex PCR. The published analysis was carried out like this. Within the assay, amplification of reference gene primers was used to estimate how many nucleated cells each sample contained. To quantify the absolute abundance of each unique TCRbeta CDR3 rearrangement, sequence reads were collapsed and filtered. For each sample, productive Simpson clonality was calculated by taking the square root of Simpson's diversity index across productive rearrangements. TCRdb mirrors the immuneACCESS table, restricted to in-frame sequences. Some clones are absent from its copies; in checked studies, under half trace to an unresolved V gene, and the reason for the others is unknown. The V and J calls and clone size were taken over from that table, and D and trimming were inferred from the DNA. The sample contains more than 45,000 clones, 75% to 85% of them found a single time. In total, the top ten clones hold around 8% of the sample.

Here is what the overall study found, with its caveats: How much clinical and demographic metadata was included differed by source and by participant, and the metadata was provided uncurated.

The collaborating institutions used their own protocols to collect whole blood in K2EDTA tubes. For TCRbeta analysis, collaborator samples were shipped as frozen whole blood, as isolated PBMCs, or as DNA extracted from either sample type. The chain is encoded by TRBV6-2 or TRBV6-3 joined to TRBJ2-7, with 9 bases in between that match TRBD1. The specimen was peripheral blood. The source of this sequence is an elderly man in a cohort sampled during active COVID-19. The CDR3 is CASSPGTGLYEQYF. The DNA reads as follows: TGTGCCAGCAGCCCCGGGACAGGGTTGTACGAGCAGTACTTC.